A single sample gave rise to the 9 T cell receptor beta chains below, sequenced in a study of blood T cell repertoires in COVID-19. Sequenced by immunoSEQ multiplex PCR; TCRdb stores in-frame clones only, minus some. The sample lists about 130,000 clones, about 80% occurring once. The sequencing sample was made of PBMCs or T cells enriched from blood (not recorded which). The receptors were gathered from a man aged 45-65 years who had recovered from COVID-19.

The rearrangement uses TRBV5-5 and TRBJ1-5; the D gene is possibly TRBD1 (5 bases). The CDR3 is made up of 14 amino acids. Trimming took off 0 bases at V and 4 bases at J, with 8 bases between the two ends. CDR1 is SGHKS, CDR2 YYEKEE, per germline (reference sequence). CDR3 protein: CASSLGSGNQPQHF. DNA for the CDR3: TGTGCCAGCAGCTTGGGGTCAGGGAATCAGCCCCAGCATTTT.

Worth noting for this clone: A read error may produce the germline difference seen at one junction end. This chain links TRBV9 with TRBJ1-5, with D unresolved. CDR1 and CDR2 (germline): SGDLS, YYNGEE. The CDR3 is 14 residues long. In DNA, the CDR3 is TGTGCCAGCAGCGCCCAAAGTAGCCATCAGCCCCAGCATTTT. Its translation: CASSAQSSHQPQHF.

The rearrangement links TRBV13 to TRBJ2-5; 11 bases map to TRBD2. CDR3 length: 16 amino acids. V lost 5 bases to trimming and J lost 0 bases; unmatched junction nucleotides: 5. Germline V lookup: CDR1 PRHDT, CDR2 FYEKMQ (reference sequence). Here the CDR3 DNA reads TGTGCCAGCAGCCTAATAGCGGGGGGGTACCAAGAGACCCAGTACTTC. Amino acids: CASSLIAGGYQETQYF. Using reference TRBV13 and TRBJ2-5 for the parts outside the CDR3, the full variable domain is AAGVIQSPRHLIKEKRETATLKCYPIPRHDTVYWYQQGPGQDPQFLISFYEKMQSDKGSIPDRFSAQQFSDYHSELNMSSLELGDSALYFCASSLIAGGYQETQYFGPGTRLLVL.

The chain couples TRBV30 to TRBJ2-5; 8 bases map to TRBD1. This CDR3 comprises 14 residues. Trimming removed 3 bases from V and 1 base from J; junction bases left unmatched: 4. The germline V gene has CDR1 GTSNPN and CDR2 SVGIG (reference sequence). In nucleotides, the CDR3 is TGTGCCTGGAGCACCGGGACAGGCCAAGAGACCCAGTACTTC. As protein: CAWSTGTGQETQYF.

V gene TRBV2 combines with J gene TRBJ1-6; D possibly corresponds to TRBD1 (6 bases). The germline CDR1 and CDR2 sequences are SNHLY and FYNNEI. This CDR3 has 15 residues. V lost 5 bases, J lost 3 bases, and 11 bases lay in between. The CDR3 sequence is CASSRDTNYNSPLHF. The CDR3 region has the DNA TGTGCCAGCAGTCGGGACACAAACTATAATTCACCCCTCCACTTT.

The rearrangement uses TRBV7-9 and TRBJ1-5, with D unclear. The CDR3 has 16 amino acids. The germline gives CDR1 SEHNR, CDR2 FQNEAQ (reference sequence). V dropped 5 bases and J dropped 3 bases, with 17 bases sitting between them. Written as DNA, the CDR3 is TGTGCCAGCAGCCGCGGTCTTCGACCGGACAATCAGCCCCAGCATTTT. Residues: CASSRGLRPDNQPQHF.

The rearrangement uses TRBV7-9 and TRBJ1-4, with D hard to call. V lost 10 bases and J lost 4, with 10 bases in between. Germline CDR1 SEHNR, CDR2 FQNEAQ (reference sequence). The CDR3 runs to 12 residues. CDR3 loop: CATGRNNEKLFF. The CDR3 bases are TGTGCCACGGGGAGGAATAATGAAAAACTGTTTTTT.

This clone was seen many times. The V and J genes are TRBV29-1 and TRBJ1-3, with 9 bases identical to TRBD1. Germline lookup yields CDR1 SQVTM and CDR2 ANQGSEA. V lost 4 bases, J lost 1 base, and 5 bases stayed unmatched. The CDR3 covers 15 residues. The DNA of the CDR3 is TGCAGCGTTGTGAAGGACAGGGGATCTGGAAACACCATATATTTT. Translated, it gives CSVVKDRGSGNTIYF.

This chain uses TRBV7-2 with TRBJ2-7; D is possibly TRBD2 (5 bases). CDR1 and CDR2 from the germline V gene are SGHTA and FQGNSA. There are 14 residues in the CDR3. V gave up 5 bases and J gave up 0 bases, with 11 bases separating them. The CDR3 DNA is TGTGCCAGCAGCCTAAGCGGATACTCCTACGAGCAGTACTTC. As protein: CASSLSGYSYEQYF. Full variable domain (remainder filled in from reference TRBV7-2 and TRBJ2-7): GAGVSQSPSNKVTEKGKDVELRCDPISGHTALYWYRQSLGQGLEFLIYFQGNSAPDKSGLPSDRFSAERTGGSVSTLTIQRTQQEDSAVYLCASSLSGYSYEQYFGPGTRLTVT.